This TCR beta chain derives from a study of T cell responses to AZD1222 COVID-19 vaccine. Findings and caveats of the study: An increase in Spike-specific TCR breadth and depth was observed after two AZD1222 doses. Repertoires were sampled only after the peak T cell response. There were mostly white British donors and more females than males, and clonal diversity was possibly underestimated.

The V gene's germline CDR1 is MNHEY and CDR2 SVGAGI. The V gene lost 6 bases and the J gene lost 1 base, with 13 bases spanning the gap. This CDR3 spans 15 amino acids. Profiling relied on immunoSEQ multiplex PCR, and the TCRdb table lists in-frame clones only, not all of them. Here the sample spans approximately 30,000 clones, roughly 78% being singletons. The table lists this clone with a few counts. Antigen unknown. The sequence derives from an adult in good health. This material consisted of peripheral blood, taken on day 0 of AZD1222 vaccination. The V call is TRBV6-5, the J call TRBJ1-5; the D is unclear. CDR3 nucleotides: TGTGCCAGCAGATCTCAACCCCAAAGCAATCAGCCCCAGCATTTT. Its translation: CASRSQPQSNQPQHF.